Below, 24 T cell receptor beta chains from the same sample are listed, as sequenced in a study of cytotoxic CD8 clonotypes in ibrutinib-treated CLL. Sequencing was performed with immunoSEQ multiplex PCR; in TCRdb, only in-frame clones are kept and a portion is missing. The data show 35,000 to 55,000 clones, with about 70% seen just once and roughly 13% held by the top ten. The source material was PBMCs, sampled after 12 months of ibrutinib treatment. These receptors came from a human donor with chronic lymphocytic leukemia.

This chain links TRBV5-6 with TRBJ1-3, with 7 positions matching TRBD1. The CDR3 totals 16 residues. Looked up from germline, CDR1 is SGHDT and CDR2 is YYEEEE. V lost 4 bases to trimming and J lost 0 bases; unmatched junction nucleotides: 7. The CDR3 is CASSRNPGGSGNTIYF. The DNA for the CDR3 is TGTGCCAGCAGCCGCAACCCAGGGGGCTCTGGAAACACCATATATTTT.

The chain has TRBV7-2 and TRBJ2-5, with 9 nucleotides matching TRBD1. CDR3 size: 16 residues. Germline V gives CDR1 SGHTA, CDR2 FQGNSA. With 1 base clipped from V and 5 bases from J, the junction kept 8 bases outside the gene matches. The CDR3 region is CASSLETGGTWETQYF. The DNA for the CDR3 is TGTGCCAGCAGCTTAGAGACAGGGGGAACGTGGGAGACCCAGTACTTC. Looking up the rest from reference TRBV7-2 and TRBJ2-5 gives the full variable domain: GAGVSQSPSNKVTEKGKDVELRCDPISGHTALYWYRQSLGQGLEFLIYFQGNSAPDKSGLPSDRFSAERTGGSVSTLTIQRTQQEDSAVYLCASSLETGGTWETQYFGPGTRLLVL.

The chain recombines TRBV7-9 with TRBJ2-1; the D gene is possibly TRBD1 (5 bases). This CDR3 is 12 amino acids long. Germline CDR1 reads SEHNR; CDR2 reads FQNEAQ (reference sequence). V was trimmed by 2 bases and J by 8 bases, leaving 7 bases between them. CDR3 in DNA: TGTGCCAGCAGCTTACAGGGTGATGAGCAGTTCTTC. Translation gives CASSLQGDEQFF.

The chain is built from TRBV7-2 and TRBJ1-5, with a weak D call TRBD1 (5 bases). Germline CDR1 is SGHTA and CDR2 is FQGNSA. The CDR3 length is 15 residues. V was cut by 5 bases and J by 4 bases, with 15 bases left in between. The CDR3 reads CASSPRVMGNQPQHF. The CDR3 DNA follows: TGTGCCAGCAGCCCCAGGGTAATGGGTAATCAGCCCCAGCATTTT. Based on the CDR3 plus reference TRBV7-2 and TRBJ1-5, the full variable domain is GAGVSQSPSNKVTEKGKDVELRCDPISGHTALYWYRQSLGQGLEFLIYFQGNSAPDKSGLPSDRFSAERTGGSVSTLTIQRTQQEDSAVYLCASSPRVMGNQPQHFGDGTRLSIL.

The chain has TRBV19 and TRBJ1-4, with D unresolved. This CDR3 has 13 residues. V gave up 6 bases and J gave up 6 bases, with 11 bases separating them. Germline assignment: CDR1 LNHDA and CDR2 SQIVND (reference sequence). For the CDR3, the DNA is TGTGCCAGTAGAAGCGGAGTTCATGAAAAACTGTTTTTT. Protein: CASRSGVHEKLFF.

This sequence joins TRBV5-4 and TRBJ1-1; the D gene is possibly TRBD1 (5 bases). CDR1 SGHNT and CDR2 YYREEE come from the germline V gene (reference sequence). Deletions cut 4 bases from V and 2 bases from J, with 9 bases between. The CDR3 totals 13 residues. CDR3: CASSPGFNTEAFF. For the CDR3, the DNA is TGTGCCAGCAGCCCAGGGTTTAACACTGAAGCTTTCTTT.

The genes are TRBV10-3 and TRBJ1-2; no definite D call. In germline, CDR1 is ENHRY, CDR2 SYGVKD. CDR3 length: 16 residues. The ends were cut back, 0 bases at V and 4 bases at J, with 15 bases in the middle. CDR3 region: CAISESSPTTLYGYTF. As DNA, the CDR3 is TGTGCCATCAGTGAGTCGAGCCCCACCACCCTCTATGGCTACACCTTC.

This chain links TRBV5-1 with TRBJ1-2; weak D call: TRBD1 (6 bases). Germline V CDR1 and CDR2: SGHRS, YFSETQ. The CDR3 sequence is 14 residues long. V dropped 1 base and J dropped 9 bases, with 16 bases sitting between them. This CDR3 is CASSLMGALGSYTF. CDR3 bases: TGCGCCAGCAGCTTGATGGGGGCGCTAGGAAGCTACACCTTC. Combining the CDR3 with reference TRBV5-1 and TRBJ1-2 gives the whole variable domain KAGVTQTPRYLIKTRGQQVTLSCSPISGHRSVSWYQQTPGQGLQFLFEYFSETQRNKGNFPGRFSGRQFSNSRSEMNVSTLELGDSALYLCASSLMGALGSYTFGSGTRLTVV.

This chain links TRBV6-1 with TRBJ1-1; D not certain. CDR1 is MNHNS and CDR2 is SASEGT in the germline V gene. The germline V and J ends were trimmed by 6 bases and 2 bases, with 10 bases remaining between them. The CDR3 spans 13 residues. The CDR3 nucleotides read TGTGCCAGCAGGGCGGCGGGCAACACTGAAGCTTTCTTT. It yields the protein CASRAAGNTEAFF.

This clone was seen a few times. The chain uses TRBV28 and TRBJ2-5; D is perhaps TRBD2 (5 bases). Trimming stripped 8 bases from V and 5 bases from J, with 15 bases between. Germline lookup yields CDR1 MDHEN and CDR2 SYDVKM. The CDR3 runs 13 residues. Here the CDR3 reads CASSSPGYETQYF. The CDR3 DNA sequence: TGTGCCAGCTCCTCCCCGGGGTACGAGACCCAGTACTTC.

V gene TRBV7-2 combines with J gene TRBJ1-5; TRBD1 agrees at 8 bases. Trimming at V came to 1 base and at J to 5 bases, leaving 4 bases not matched to a gene. CDR1 and CDR2 from the germline V gene are SGHTA and FQGNSA. The CDR3 has 15 residues. CDR3 region: CASSLGTGFYQPQHF. The CDR3 nucleotides are TGTGCCAGCAGCTTAGGGACAGGGTTTTATCAGCCCCAGCATTTT.

The table lists this clone with a count of one. The chain links TRBV7-3 to TRBJ1-2, with 11 bases lining up with TRBD1. The CDR3 contains 15 residues. V lost 5 bases, J lost 7 bases, and 9 bases stayed unmatched. CDR1 is SGHTA, CDR2 FQGTGA, per germline. The CDR3 nucleotides are TGTGCCAGCAGCCCCTCCCCGGGACAGGGGGGTGGCTACACCTTC. Protein product: CASSPSPGQGGGYTF.

J is TRBJ2-7 and V is TRBV5-1; 9 nucleotides agree with TRBD1. The J segment lost 3 bases and the V segment lost 3 bases, leaving 7 bases of the junction unmatched. The length of the CDR3 is 15 residues. Germline CDR1 SGHRS, CDR2 YFSETQ. The DNA of the CDR3 is TGCGCCAGCAGCTCTAGACCGGGACAGGGCTACGAGCAGTACTTC. Its protein product is CASSSRPGQGYEQYF.

The rearrangement uses TRBV6-5 and TRBJ2-7; 15 bases match TRBD2. The germline gives CDR1 MNHEY, CDR2 SVGAGI. The CDR3 has 15 residues. V was pared by 7 bases and J by 3 bases, with 4 bases of the junction left unmatched. CDR3 sequence: CASIKGLAGGYEQYF. The DNA of the CDR3 is TGTGCCAGCATTAAGGGACTAGCGGGAGGCTACGAGCAGTACTTC.

The chain joins TRBV25-1 to TRBJ2-7; no firm D call. CDR3 length: 15 amino acids. CDR1 and CDR2 from the germline V gene are MGHDK and SYGVNS. With 3 bases removed from V and 1 base from J, the gap between germline ends came to 13 bases. CDR3 bases: TGTGCCAGCAGTGATTGGGTCTCAACTTCCTACGAGCAGTACTTC. Its translation is CASSDWVSTSYEQYF.

The rearrangement links TRBV19 to TRBJ1-1, with TRBD1 as a possible D gene (6 bases). The ends were cut back, 7 bases at V and 3 bases at J, with 15 bases in the middle. The CDR3 covers 14 residues. Germline V gene data show CDR1 as LNHDA and CDR2 as SQIVND (reference sequence). CDR3 nucleotides: TGTGCCAGTAAATGGGGGCCCGAGGACACTGAAGCTTTCTTT. This translates into CASKWGPEDTEAFF.

This clone has a handful of counts. DNA of the CDR3: TGTGCCAGCAGCTCCTTAGGCGTCAATGAGCAGTTCTTC. Its protein product is CASSSLGVNEQFF. This chain links TRBV7-9 with TRBJ2-1; D gene unclear. The CDR3 spans 13 residues. The germline V gene has CDR1 SEHNR and CDR2 FQNEAQ (reference sequence). V was trimmed by 4 bases and J by 6 bases, leaving 10 bases between them.

V usage is TRBV18 and J usage is TRBJ2-5; TRBD2 matches at 10 bases. The CDR3 runs to 16 residues. Trimming removed 5 bases from V and 2 bases from J; junction bases left unmatched: 8. Per the germline V gene, CDR1 is KGHSH and CDR2 is LQKENI. The CDR3 bases are TGTGCCAGCTCAAAAAGACTAGCGGGCAAACAAGAGACCCAGTACTTC. It yields the protein CASSKRLAGKQETQYF.

The chain combines TRBV7-8 with TRBJ2-7, with D perhaps assigned TRBD1 or TRBD2 (6 bases each). CDR1 is SGHVS and CDR2 is FQNEAQ in the germline V gene. V lost 1 base to trimming and J lost 2 bases, with 9 bases between them. This CDR3 is 14 amino acids long. This CDR3 is CASSLVGGTYEQYF. In DNA, the CDR3 is TGTGCCAGCAGCTTAGTGGGGGGCACCTACGAGCAGTACTTC.

The V gene is TRBV7-9, the J gene TRBJ1-1; D is undetermined. CDR1 and CDR2 (germline): SEHNR, FQNEAQ (reference sequence). This CDR3 comprises 14 residues. Trimming removed 3 bases at V and 1 base at J, with 9 bases between. The CDR3 DNA follows: TGTGCCAGCAGCTTCGGCAGGAGGAACACTGAAGCTTTCTTT. It codes for CASSFGRRNTEAFF.

This chain links TRBV5-1 with TRBJ1-4; D is perhaps TRBD1 (5 bases). V was shortened by 3 bases and J by 5 bases, with 14 bases between the two germline ends. Germline loops: CDR1 SGHRS, CDR2 YFSETQ. This CDR3 has 15 residues. The CDR3 spells CASSSGRVSNEKLFF. CDR3 in DNA: TGCGCCAGCAGCTCTGGCAGGGTCTCCAATGAAAAACTGTTTTTT.

This clone was seen a single time. CDR3 in amino acids: CASPPPPTITEAFF. Written as DNA, the CDR3 is TGTGCCAGCCCCCCCCCTCCTACCATCACTGAAGCTTTCTTT. The genes are TRBV21-1 and TRBJ1-1. TRBV21-1 represents a pseudogene. The CDR3 covers 14 residues.

The rearrangement uses TRBV5-1 and TRBJ1-1; tentatively, D is TRBD1 (6 bases). In germline, CDR1 is SGHRS, CDR2 YFSETQ. The V gene lost 5 bases and the J gene lost 1 base, with 15 bases spanning the gap. This CDR3 comprises 15 residues. CDR3 bases: TGCGCCAGCAGTATGGGGGCGGACTCGAACACTGAAGCTTTCTTT. Residues: CASSMGADSNTEAFF.

The V call is TRBV18, the J call TRBJ2-3; 11 positions match TRBD2. Germline V gene sequence: CDR1 KGHSH, CDR2 LQKENI. J was trimmed by 1 base and V by 0 bases; bases with no gene match: 12. CDR3 size: 20 residues. The CDR3 DNA reads as TGTGCCAGCTCACCACCGAATAGCGGGGGGGCAGGGATTGGCACAGATACGCAGTATTTT. Protein product: CASSPPNSGGAGIGTDTQYF.